This T cell receptor (beta chain) was captured in a study of T cell responses to AZD1222 COVID-19 vaccine. Study observations and caveats: Only five to seven individuals given AZD1222 were seropositive at baseline.

Notes on this clone: The antigen is undetermined.

Here immunoSEQ multiplex PCR was the method, and the copy in TCRdb shows in-frame clones only, minus some. The sample consists of roughly 270,000 clones, approximately 94% of them appearing once. The sequence came from an adult who received the AZD1222 COVID-19 vaccine. Sequences were derived from peripheral blood, sampled 28 days after the second AZD1222 dose.

In DNA form, the CDR3 reads TGTGCCAGCAGCTTGGGGGCTAGCGGGGCCCAAGAGACCCAGTACTTC. Translated: CASSLGASGAQETQYF. J is TRBJ2-5 and V is TRBV5-4, with 9 bases identical to TRBD2. V shed 0 bases, J shed 1 base, and the junction held 4 bases outside the gene matches. CDR3 length: 16 residues. Germline loops: CDR1 SGHNT, CDR2 YYREEE (reference sequence).